What follows are 8 T cell receptor beta chains derived from one specimen sequenced in a study of T cell repertoires in cytomegalovirus infection. A single record per CDR3 protein comes from TCRdb applying MiXCR to the reads. The sample carries around 200,000 distinct CDR3 sequences, about a sixth recorded once. Sequenced input: CD8+ T cells from PBMCs. These receptors originate from a human donor in good health (CMV status not recorded). Some clones in this sample may be carry-over from other donors' samples.

This clonotype was seen a few times. This sequence joins TRBV6-5 and TRBJ2-5; D may be TRBD1 or TRBD2 (5 bases each). V was shortened by 5 bases and J by 4 bases, with 17 bases between the two germline ends. CDR1 MNHEY and CDR2 SVGAGI come from the germline V gene. The CDR3 has 15 residues. The CDR3 DNA reads as TGTGCCAGCAGTCCTCCGGGGCTGAGGGGAGAGACCCAGTACTTC. This translates into CASSPPGLRGETQYF.

J is TRBJ1-1 and V is TRBV7-9, with TRBD1 as a possible D gene (6 bases). This CDR3 is 18 amino acids long. Trimming cost V 5 bases and J 0 bases, with 22 bases left between them. Germline CDR1 is SEHNR and CDR2 is FQNEAQ (reference sequence). CDR3 DNA sequence: TGTGCCAGCAGCCCTGCTTTCTCGGGGGCGGCGGTGAACACTGAAGCTTTCTTT. It translates to CASSPAFSGAAVNTEAFF.

This clonotype came up a few times. V and J are TRBV6-2 or TRBV6-3 and TRBJ2-1; D is undetermined. Trimming shortened V by 2 bases and J by 4 bases, and 3 bases separated the two germline ends. The CDR3 is 12 residues long. Per germline, CDR1 MNHEY and CDR2 SVGEGT. As DNA, the CDR3 is TGTGCCAGCAGTTACCCATACAATGAGCAGTTCTTC. It codes for CASSYPYNEQFF.

This clonotype was observed a few times. The V and J genes are TRBV12-3 or TRBV12-4 and TRBJ2-7; 7 nucleotides agree with TRBD1. There are 15 residues in the CDR3. V was pared by 6 bases and J by 2 bases, with 10 bases of the junction left unmatched. CDR3 amino acids: CASSSDRDKTYEQYF. CDR3 coding DNA: TGTGCCAGCAGCTCAGACAGGGATAAGACCTACGAGCAGTACTTC.

The chain has TRBV20-1 and TRBJ2-7; 10 bases match TRBD1. The CDR3 is 16 amino acids. Looked up from germline, CDR1 is DFQATT and CDR2 is SNEGSKA (reference sequence). J was trimmed by 5 bases and V by 2 bases; bases with no gene match: 12. Written as DNA, the CDR3 is TGCAGTGCTAGACCTTATACCGGGACAGGGGATGACGAGCAGTACTTC. Amino acids: CSARPYTGTGDDEQYF.

This clonotype was counted between two and nine times. V is TRBV4-1 and J is TRBJ1-1, with unresolved D. CDR3 size: 12 residues. Germline V gives CDR1 MGHRA, CDR2 YSYEKL. Trimming took 4 bases from V and 7 from J, leaving 10 bases between them. The CDR3 here is CASSLRSGEAFF. CDR3 DNA sequence: TGCGCCAGCAGCCTCAGATCGGGTGAAGCTTTCTTT.

This clonotype was counted only a few times. CDR3 bases: TGTGCCAGCAGTTCCCGAGGGGGAGCATCCTACGAGCAGTACTTC. Encoded protein: CASSSRGGASYEQYF. The chain employs TRBV27 and TRBJ2-7; maybe TRBD1 (6 bases). The length of the CDR3 is 15 residues. Germline V gene sequence: CDR1 MNHEY, CDR2 SMNVEV (reference sequence). V gave up 4 bases and J gave up 1 base, with 14 bases separating them.

This chain connects TRBV24-1 to TRBJ1-5; D call uncertain. Looked up from germline, CDR1 is KGHDR and CDR2 is SFDVKD. Trimming removed 4 bases at V and 1 base at J, with 7 bases between. This CDR3 has 14 amino acids. Here the CDR3 DNA reads TGTGCCACCAGTGAGGAAGTCAGCAATCAGCCCCAGCATTTT. This gives the protein CATSEEVSNQPQHF.